A selection of T cell receptor beta chains follows, all from one sample in a study of technical replicates of blood from a few donors. Data came from immunoSEQ multiplex PCR; TCRdb stores just in-frame clones and leaves some out. The sample shows about 78,000 clones, 90% to 95% of them seen only once. Input material: T cells isolated from PBMCs. The receptors come from a human donor in good health. CDR3s include the opening cysteine and the closing phenylalanine or tryptophan. A D gene is named only where the DNA matches it firmly. Not every row has a clone size; where given, it reads once, few, many or a size class.

D	V	size	J	CDR3	DNA
NA	TRBV7-2	NA	TRBJ2-1	CASSLRHTLLNNEQFF	TGTGCCAGCAGCTTACGCCACACCCTACTAAACAATGAGCAGTTCTTC
NA	TRBV29-1	NA	TRBJ2-3	CSVGLAGTDTQYF	TGCAGCGTTGGACTCGCCGGGACAGATACGCAGTATTTT
TRBD2	TRBV29-1	NA	TRBJ2-1	CSGAGLAGGDEQFF	TGCAGCGGGGCGGGACTAGCGGGTGGCGATGAGCAGTTCTTC
NA	TRBV6-5	NA	TRBJ1-1	CASRRGLNTEAFF	TGTGCCAGCCGCAGGGGCCTGAACACTGAAGCTTTCTTT
NA	TRBV30	NA	TRBJ2-1	CAWKTGTYNEQFF	TGTGCCTGGAAGACCGGGACTTACAATGAGCAGTTCTTC
NA	TRBV25-1	NA	TRBJ2-1	CASSDVNEQFF	TGTGCCAGCAGTGACGTGAATGAGCAGTTCTTC
TRBD2	TRBV9	NA	TRBJ2-3	CASSASGRFTDTQYF	TGTGCCAGCAGCGCTAGCGGGAGATTCACAGATACGCAGTATTTT
NA	TRBV10-3	NA	TRBJ2-3	CAISEWQGGGTDTQYF	TGTGCCATCAGTGAGTGGCAGGGCGGTGGCACAGATACGCAGTATTTT
NA	TRBV19	NA	TRBJ2-6	CASSGPGSGANVLTF	TGTGCCAGTAGCGGACCGGGGTCTGGGGCCAACGTCCTGACTTTC
TRBD2	TRBV10-1	NA	TRBJ2-1	CASSELLAEVYNEQFF	TGCGCCAGCAGTGAACTCCTAGCGGAGGTCTACAATGAGCAGTTCTTC
TRBD2	TRBV11-3	NA	TRBJ2-7	CASSLGASGRTYEQYF	TGTGCCAGCAGCTTAGGGGCTAGCGGGAGGACCTACGAGCAGTACTTC
NA	TRBV20-1	NA	TRBJ2-3	CSALVDTQYF	TGCAGTGCCCTAGTAGATACGCAGTATTTT
NA	TRBV19	NA	TRBJ2-5	CASSIMSRQGGETQYF	TGTGCCAGTAGTATCATGTCTAGACAGGGAGGAGAGACCCAGTACTTC
NA	TRBV28	NA	TRBJ1-2	CASSRGADIWAGYTF	TGTGCCAGCAGTCGGGGGGCCGACATCTGGGCTGGCTACACCTTC
TRBD2	TRBV18	NA	TRBJ2-1	CASSPPGFLEREGDEQFF	TGTGCCAGCTCACCACCTGGGTTTCTCGAGCGGGAAGGCGATGAGCAGTTCTTC
NA	TRBV27	NA	TRBJ2-7	CASSFSGSYEQYF	TGTGCCAGCAGTTTCTCGGGATCCTACGAGCAGTACTTC
NA	TRBV25-1	once	TRBJ2-1	CASRIGAGEQFF	TGTGCCAGCAGGATAGGGGCAGGAGAGCAGTTCTTC
TRBD2	TRBV7-2	NA	TRBJ2-3	CASSITSGTDTQYF	TGTGCCAGCAGCATCACTAGCGGGACAGATACGCAGTATTTT
TRBD1	TRBV2	NA	TRBJ2-7	CASSDRVYYEQYF	TGTGCCAGCTCGGACAGGGTTTACTACGAGCAGTACTTC
TRBD1	TRBV6-1	few	TRBJ1-3	CASSDFVDRGSGNTIYF	TGTGCCAGCAGTGACTTTGTGGACAGGGGCTCTGGAAACACCATATATTTT